These 9 T cell receptor beta chains came from one sample sequenced in a study of blood T cell repertoires in COVID-19. The data were produced by immunoSEQ multiplex PCR, yet TCRdb's version contains in-frame clones alone and is incomplete. This sample has over 150,000 clones, with around four fifths found just once. What was sequenced was PBMCs or T cells enriched from blood (not recorded which). The receptors stem from a man in his forties or fifties who had recovered from COVID-19.

This clone showed up just a few times. The chain links TRBV30 to TRBJ1-2; a weak D match, TRBD1 (5 bases). Trimming cost V 4 bases and J 7 bases, with 13 bases left between them. Germline CDR1 GTSNPN, CDR2 SVGIG (reference sequence). CDR3 length: 12 amino acids. CDR3 sequence: CAWTSDRGGYTF. The CDR3 nucleotides are TGTGCCTGGACCAGCGACAGAGGTGGCTACACCTTC. The full variable domain, rest sourced from reference TRBV30 and TRBJ1-2, is SQTIHQWPATLVQPVGSPLSLECTVEGTSNPNLYWYRQAAGRGLQLLFYSVGIGQISSEVPQNLSASRPQDRQFILSSKKLLLSDSGFYLCAWTSDRGGYTFGSGTRLTVV.

This clone came up once. The CDR3 sequence: CASSPVGGGAEAFF. CDR3 in DNA: TGTGCCAGCAGCCCAGTTGGGGGCGGCGCTGAAGCTTTCTTT. The V gene is TRBV11-3, the J gene TRBJ1-1; possible D gene TRBD1, 6 bases. The V end was cut by 5 bases, the J end by 6 bases, with 16 bases between. This CDR3 region has 14 residues. Germline loops: CDR1 SGHNT, CDR2 YENEEA.

The CDR3 nucleotides are TGCGCCAGCAGCCACGGGCCTACGGGGGGGATCTACAATGAGCAGTTCTTC. This translates into CASSHGPTGGIYNEQFF. This chain connects TRBV4-1 to TRBJ2-1; 8 bases fit TRBD2. Germline V gene data show CDR1 as MGHRA and CDR2 as YSYEKL. There are 17 residues in the CDR3. With 3 bases clipped from V and 3 bases from J, the junction kept 10 bases outside the gene matches.

The V call is TRBV10-3, the J call TRBJ2-2; tentatively, D is TRBD1 (5 bases). Trimming pared 3 bases from V and 5 bases from J, leaving 10 bases between. The CDR3 contains 14 residues. Germline V gives CDR1 ENHRY, CDR2 SYGVKD. This CDR3 reads CAISEGQGTGELFF. Written as DNA, the CDR3 is TGTGCCATCAGTGAAGGGCAGGGAACCGGGGAGCTGTTTTTT.

In this sample, this clone turned up a few times. In nucleotides, the CDR3 is TGTGCCAGCAGCCAACTATCAGGGGGGTTGGCCAACGTCCTGACTTTC. Translated: CASSQLSGGLANVLTF. The chain employs TRBV14 and TRBJ2-6, with D tentatively TRBD1 (7 bases). Germline CDR1 and CDR2: SGHDN and FVKESK. The CDR3 is 16 residues long. V gave up 2 bases and J gave up 6 bases, with 14 bases separating them. Looking up the rest from reference TRBV14 and TRBJ2-6 gives the full variable domain: EAGVTQFPSHSVIEKGQTVTLRCDPISGHDNLYWYRRVMGKEIKFLLHFVKESKQDESGMPNNRFLAERTGGTYSTLKVQPAELEDSGVYFCASSQLSGGLANVLTFGAGSRLTVL.

This sequence joins TRBV5-4 and TRBJ2-3, with 11 bases that match TRBD2. Germline-derived CDR1 and CDR2 are SGHNT and YYREEE (reference sequence). The CDR3 spans 15 residues. J lost 2 bases, V lost 4 bases, and 3 bases had no gene match. CDR3: CASSRTSGYTDTQYF. The CDR3 DNA follows: TGTGCCAGCAGCCGGACTAGCGGGTACACAGATACGCAGTATTTT.

The V and J genes are TRBV7-3 and TRBJ2-3; 8 bases map to TRBD2. CDR1 SGHTA and CDR2 FQGTGA come from the germline V gene. CDR3 length equals 16 residues. J gave up 4 bases and V 5 bases, and 11 bases lay outside the gene matches. CDR3 in amino acids: CASSPLAGGGSDTQYF. The CDR3 DNA sequence: TGTGCCAGCAGCCCACTGGCGGGGGGCGGGTCAGATACGCAGTATTTT.

The V call is TRBV5-1, the J call TRBJ2-2; 8 bases are shared with TRBD1. Germline V gene sequence: CDR1 SGHRS, CDR2 YFSETQ. J gave up 1 base and V 3 bases, and 2 bases lay outside the gene matches. The CDR3 is made up of 15 amino acids. The CDR3 sequence: CASSYDRGNTGELFF. CDR3 nucleotide sequence: TGCGCCAGCAGCTACGACAGGGGGAACACCGGGGAGCTGTTTTTT.

This clone was counted a few times. V gene TRBV3-1 (or the pseudogene TRBV3-2) combines with J gene TRBJ2-7; 7 nucleotides align to TRBD1. Germline V gives CDR1 LGHDT, CDR2 YNNKEL (reference sequence). This CDR3 is 15 amino acids long. V lost 4 bases to trimming and J lost 5 bases; unmatched junction nucleotides: 11. As DNA, the CDR3 is TGTGCCAGCAGCCCCTTCGTACAGGGGAGCAACGAGCAGTACTTC. This encodes CASSPFVQGSNEQYF.